What follows is one TCR beta chain and its context. The data belong to a study of blood T cell repertoires in COVID-19. About the study: Both acute and convalescent COVID-19 samples were obtained from the United States, Italy and Spain. The analysed material was cDNA or gDNA that came from T cells, B-cell-depleted T cells, or PBMCs.

The CDR3 totals 13 residues. The V gene's germline CDR1 is ENHRY and CDR2 SYGVKD. Trimming removed 10 bases from V and 5 bases from J; junction bases left unmatched: 6. The method was immunoSEQ multiplex PCR; TCRdb's version includes in-frame clones alone and lacks a portion of them. The data contain just over 250,000 clones, about 89% of them seen just once; the ten biggest clones take up roughly 9.8%. The TCR comes from a man aged 40-49 years who had recovered from COVID-19. The sequencing input was peripheral blood. The chain links TRBV10-3 to TRBJ2-1, with 9 nucleotides matching TRBD2. The CDR3 reads CASEERGDNEQFF. CDR3 nucleotide sequence: TGTGCCAGCGAGGAGCGGGGGGACAATGAGCAGTTCTTC.